Included here is one TCR beta chain sequence, with context. The antigen remains undetermined. The record originates from a study of OX40 agonist ivuxolimab in advanced cancers. Overall study: Partial response was recorded in three patients: one hepatocellular carcinoma and two cutaneous melanoma cases.

J was trimmed by 5 bases and V by 5 bases; bases with no gene match: 6. Germline lookup yields CDR1 GTSNPN and CDR2 SVGIG (reference sequence). The CDR3 totals 14 residues. Clones were read by immunoSEQ multiplex PCR, and TCRdb kept only the in-frame ones, dropping some. The repertoire holds some 46,000 clones, with 70% to 90% as singletons. Overall study findings and caveats: CD8+ T cells were the subset that, on average, had more expanded clones than CD4+.

The J gene is TRBJ1-4, the V gene TRBV30, with 9 nucleotides matching TRBD1. The TCR originated in an adult with an advanced solid tumor such as melanoma, head and neck, liver or kidney cancer. The material was CD4+ or CD8+ T cells sorted from blood, obtained in a trial of the OX40 agonist ivuxolimab. The CDR3 protein is CAWHETGGNEKLFF. The DNA of the CDR3 is TGTGCCTGGCATGAGACAGGGGGAAATGAAAAACTGTTTTTT. Complete variable domain (other parts from reference TRBV30 and TRBJ1-4): SQTIHQWPATLVQPVGSPLSLECTVEGTSNPNLYWYRQAAGRGLQLLFYSVGIGQISSEVPQNLSASRPQDRQFILSSKKLLLSDSGFYLCAWHETGGNEKLFFGSGTQLSVL.